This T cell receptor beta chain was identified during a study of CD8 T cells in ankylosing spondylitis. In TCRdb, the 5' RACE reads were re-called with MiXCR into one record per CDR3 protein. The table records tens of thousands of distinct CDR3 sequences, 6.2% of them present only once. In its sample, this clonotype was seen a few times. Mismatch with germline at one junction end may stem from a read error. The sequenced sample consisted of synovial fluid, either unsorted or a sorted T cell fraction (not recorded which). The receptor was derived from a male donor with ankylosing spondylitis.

CDR3 in amino acids: CRASLSLAGGPGADTQYF. DNA for the CDR3: TGCAGGGCTAGTCTTTCGCTAGCGGGAGGGCCCGGCGCAGATACGCAGTATTTT. The gene calls are TRBV20-1 and TRBJ2-3; 12 nucleotides match TRBD2. CDR3 length: 18 amino acids. Germline V gene data show CDR1 as DFQATT and CDR2 as SNEGSKA (reference sequence).